This T cell receptor beta chain was identified during a study of T cells in Graves' hyperthyroidism and ophthalmopathy. Germline V lookup: CDR1 SQVTM, CDR2 ANQGSEA. This CDR3 has 16 residues. The J segment lost 1 base and the V segment lost 4 bases, leaving 4 bases of the junction unmatched. Amplified regions were TCR beta CDR3 sequences from RNA transcripts. First-round RT-PCR with HTBI primers amplified the TCR CDR3 region. TCRdb itself ran the multiplex PCR reads through MiXCR, one entry per CDR3 protein. The sample records some 800,000 distinct CDR3 sequences, 38% being singletons. This receptor was obtained from a young man with Graves' hyperthyroidism. Sequencing input: blood. V and J are TRBV29-1 and TRBJ2-2; 12 positions agree with TRBD2. This CDR3 is CSVATSGRENTGELFF. The CDR3 DNA follows: TGCAGCGTTGCGACTAGCGGGAGAGAGAACACCGGGGAGCTGTTTTTT.